The table lists the clone carrying this TCR beta chain with a few counts. Antigen specificity is unknown. This sample was included in a study of CD8 T cells in ankylosing spondylitis. Quantitative 5'-RACE with molecular barcodes produced the TCR beta libraries. From the 5' RACE reads, TCRdb called clonotypes with MiXCR, one entry per CDR3 protein. The repertoire has approximately 220,000 distinct CDR3 sequences, roughly 25% of them found once; the top ten carry less than 8.5%. This CDR3 is built from 14 residues. V was clipped by 5 bases and J by 6 bases; unmatched bases: 9. Regarding the study as a whole: Reportedly, significant enrichment of disease-linked clones occurred in matched ankylosing spondylitis synovial fluid. Blood from ankylosing spondylitis patients appeared to carry a characteristic roughly eight-variant TCR beta motif. Both synovial fluid and blood in reactive arthritis had previously been reported to carry some motif variants.

This chain uses TRBV12-3 or TRBV12-4 with TRBJ1-2; 7 nucleotides line up with TRBD1. The source of this sequence is a male donor with ankylosing spondylitis or in good health (not recorded which). Source material: blood, either unsorted or a sorted T cell fraction (not recorded which). The CDR3 loop is CASSIRDRLDGYTF. In DNA, the CDR3 is TGTGCCAGCAGTATAAGGGACAGACTAGATGGCTACACCTTC.